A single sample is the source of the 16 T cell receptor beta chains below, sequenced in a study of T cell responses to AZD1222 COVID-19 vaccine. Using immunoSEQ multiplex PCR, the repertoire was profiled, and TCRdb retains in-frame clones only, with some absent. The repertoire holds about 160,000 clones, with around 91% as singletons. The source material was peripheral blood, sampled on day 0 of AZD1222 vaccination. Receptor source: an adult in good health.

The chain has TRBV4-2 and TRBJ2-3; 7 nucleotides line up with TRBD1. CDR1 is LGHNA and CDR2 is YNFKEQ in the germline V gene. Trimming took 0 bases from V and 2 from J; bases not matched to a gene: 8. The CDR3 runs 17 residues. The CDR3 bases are TGTGCCAGCAGCCAAGAATACCGACAGGGTATCACAGATACGCAGTATTTT. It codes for CASSQEYRQGITDTQYF.

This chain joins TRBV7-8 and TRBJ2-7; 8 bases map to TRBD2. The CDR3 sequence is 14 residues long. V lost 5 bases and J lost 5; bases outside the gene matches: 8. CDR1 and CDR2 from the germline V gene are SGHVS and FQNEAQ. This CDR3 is CASSLRRGAHEQYF. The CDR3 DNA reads TGTGCCAGCAGCCTGCGGCGGGGGGCCCACGAGCAGTACTTC.

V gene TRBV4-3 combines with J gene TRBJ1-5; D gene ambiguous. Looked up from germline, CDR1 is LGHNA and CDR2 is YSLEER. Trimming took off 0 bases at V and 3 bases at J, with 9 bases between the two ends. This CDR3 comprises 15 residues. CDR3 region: CASSQEGKTNQPQHF. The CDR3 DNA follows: TGCGCCAGCAGCCAAGAAGGGAAGACCAATCAGCCCCAGCATTTT.

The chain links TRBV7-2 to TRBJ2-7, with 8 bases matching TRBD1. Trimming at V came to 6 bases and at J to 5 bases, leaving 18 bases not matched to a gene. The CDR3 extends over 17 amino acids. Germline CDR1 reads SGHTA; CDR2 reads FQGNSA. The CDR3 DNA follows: TGTGCCAGCAGTTCCAATGCGAGACAGGGGTCTCTGAACGAGCAGTACTTC. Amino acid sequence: CASSSNARQGSLNEQYF.

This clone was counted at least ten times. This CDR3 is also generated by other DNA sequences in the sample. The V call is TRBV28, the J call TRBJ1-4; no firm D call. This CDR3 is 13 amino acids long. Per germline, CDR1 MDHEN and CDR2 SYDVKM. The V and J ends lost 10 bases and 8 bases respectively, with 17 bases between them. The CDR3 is CATQDVNREKLFF. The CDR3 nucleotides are TGTGCCACCCAGGACGTGAATCGAGAAAAACTGTTTTTT.

The CDR3 nucleotides are TGTGCCAGCAAAGAGGGGGGACAGGCGTCACCCCTCCACTTT. It translates to CASKEGGQASPLHF. The chain combines TRBV6-5 with TRBJ1-6, with 8 bases fitting TRBD1. The V and J ends lost 7 bases and 10 bases, in that order; junction bases with no gene match: 9. From germline, CDR1 is MNHEY and CDR2 SVGAGI. This CDR3 is built from 14 residues.

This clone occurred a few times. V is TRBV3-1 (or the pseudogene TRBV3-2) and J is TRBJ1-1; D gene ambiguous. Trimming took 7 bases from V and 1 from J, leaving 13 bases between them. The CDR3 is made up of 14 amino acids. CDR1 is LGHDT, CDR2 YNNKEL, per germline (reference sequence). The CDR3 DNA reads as TGTGCCAGCAATGAAGGTCTGGGGAACACTGAAGCTTTCTTT. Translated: CASNEGLGNTEAFF.

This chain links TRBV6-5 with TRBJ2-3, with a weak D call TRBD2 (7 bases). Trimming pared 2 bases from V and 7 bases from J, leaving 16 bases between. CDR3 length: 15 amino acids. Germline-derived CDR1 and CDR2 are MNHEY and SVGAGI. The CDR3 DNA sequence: TGTGCCAGCAGTTACGGGCGGGGGCCCCTCAATACGCAGTATTTT. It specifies CASSYGRGPLNTQYF.

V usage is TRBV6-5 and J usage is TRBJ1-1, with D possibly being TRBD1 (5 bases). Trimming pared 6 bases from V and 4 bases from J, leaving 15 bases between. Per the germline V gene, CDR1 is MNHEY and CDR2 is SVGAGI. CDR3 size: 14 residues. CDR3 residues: CASSAPGGGTEAFF. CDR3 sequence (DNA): TGTGCCAGCAGCGCGCCCGGGGGAGGCACTGAAGCTTTCTTT.

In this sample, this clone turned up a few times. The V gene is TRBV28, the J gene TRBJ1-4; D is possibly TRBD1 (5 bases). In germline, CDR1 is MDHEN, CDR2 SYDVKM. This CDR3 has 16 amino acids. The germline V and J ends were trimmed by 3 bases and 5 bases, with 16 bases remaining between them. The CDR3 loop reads CASSLSLGGLNEKLFF. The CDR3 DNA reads TGTGCCAGCAGTTTGAGTTTGGGGGGTTTAAATGAAAAACTGTTTTTT.

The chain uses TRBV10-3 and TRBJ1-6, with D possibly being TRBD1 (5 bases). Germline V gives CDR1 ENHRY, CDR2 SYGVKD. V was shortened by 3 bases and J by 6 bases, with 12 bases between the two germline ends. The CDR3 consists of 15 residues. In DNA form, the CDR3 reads TGTGCCATCAGTGACGCCGGGGGGAGTAATTCACCCCTCCACTTT. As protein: CAISDAGGSNSPLHF.

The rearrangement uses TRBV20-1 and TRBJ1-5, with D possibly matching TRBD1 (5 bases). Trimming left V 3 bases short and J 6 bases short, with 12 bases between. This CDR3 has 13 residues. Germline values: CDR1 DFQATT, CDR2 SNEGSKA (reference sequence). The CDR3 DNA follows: TGCAGTGCTAGTGTAGGGGATGGTCAGCCCCAGCATTTT. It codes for CSASVGDGQPQHF.

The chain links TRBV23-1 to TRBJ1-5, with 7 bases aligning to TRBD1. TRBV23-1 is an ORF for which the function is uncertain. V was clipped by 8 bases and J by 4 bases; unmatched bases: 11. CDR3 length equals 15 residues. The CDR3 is CASHLGDSRNQPQHF. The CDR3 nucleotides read TGCGCCAGCCATCTCGGGGACAGCCGAAATCAGCCCCAGCATTTT.

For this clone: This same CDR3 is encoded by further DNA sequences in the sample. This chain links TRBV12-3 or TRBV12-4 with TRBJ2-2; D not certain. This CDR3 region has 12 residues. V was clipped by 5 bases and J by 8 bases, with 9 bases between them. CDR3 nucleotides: TGTGCCAGCAGTCTTGCAGCTGGGGAGCTGTTTTTT. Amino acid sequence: CASSLAAGELFF.

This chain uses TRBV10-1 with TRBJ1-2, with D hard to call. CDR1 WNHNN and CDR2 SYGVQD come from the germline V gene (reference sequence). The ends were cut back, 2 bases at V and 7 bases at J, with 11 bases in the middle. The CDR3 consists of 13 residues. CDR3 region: CASSEQREGGYTF. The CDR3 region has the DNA TGCGCCAGCAGTGAGCAGAGGGAGGGTGGCTACACCTTC.

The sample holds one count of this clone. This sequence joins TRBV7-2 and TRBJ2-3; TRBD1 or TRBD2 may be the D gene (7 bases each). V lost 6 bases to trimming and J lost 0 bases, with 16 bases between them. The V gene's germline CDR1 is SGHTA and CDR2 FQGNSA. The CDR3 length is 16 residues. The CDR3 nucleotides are TGTGCCAGCAGAAACAGGGGCGGGGGCAGCACAGATACGCAGTATTTT. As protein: CASRNRGGGSTDTQYF.